These 23 T cell receptor beta chains share one sample of origin, sequenced in a study of cytomegalovirus exposure and HLA in healthy donors. PCR employed 60 Vbeta and 13 Jbeta primers. Here immunoSEQ multiplex PCR was the method, and the copy in TCRdb shows in-frame clones only, minus some. Seen here are around 150,000 clones, approximately 60% observed once, and the top ten hold approximately 1.6%. Sequencing was performed on PBMCs. The receptors were gathered from a human donor in good health.

The V call is TRBV19, the J call TRBJ1-5; 9 bases are shared with TRBD1. Germline values: CDR1 LNHDA, CDR2 SQIVND (reference sequence). Trimming removed 5 bases from V and 4 bases from J; junction bases left unmatched: 9. The CDR3 length is 16 residues. This CDR3 reads CASSLAGTGSNQPQHF. For the CDR3, the DNA is TGTGCCAGTAGTCTAGCCGGGACAGGGTCGAATCAGCCCCAGCATTTT.

The chain couples TRBV28 to TRBJ1-2; a possible D gene is TRBD1 (5 bases). The length of the CDR3 is 12 residues. Germline V gene data show CDR1 as MDHEN and CDR2 as SYDVKM. The ends were cut back, 2 bases at V and 4 bases at J, with 5 bases in the middle. In DNA, the CDR3 is TGTGCCAGCAGTTTACAGGGCTATGGCTACACCTTC. Its translation: CASSLQGYGYTF.

The genes are TRBV9 and TRBJ2-3; 7 positions agree with TRBD2. Germline assignment: CDR1 SGDLS and CDR2 YYNGEE. CDR3 length equals 14 residues. V gave up 6 bases and J gave up 1 base; unmatched junction bases: 5. CDR3 in DNA: TGTGCCAGCAAGAGACTAGCTGGCACAGATACGCAGTATTTT. It encodes CASKRLAGTDTQYF. Drawing the rest from reference TRBV9 and TRBJ2-3, the complete variable domain is DSGVTQTPKHLITATGQRVTLRCSPRSGDLSVYWYQQSLDQGLQFLIQYYNGEERAKGNILERFSAQQFPDLHSELNLSSLELGDSALYFCASKRLAGTDTQYFGPGTRLTVL.

This chain connects TRBV19 to TRBJ2-7, with TRBD2 matching over 7 bases. Germline lookup yields CDR1 LNHDA and CDR2 SQIVND (reference sequence). Losses at the gene ends were 4 bases for V and 0 bases for J; bases not matched to a gene: 0. This CDR3 spans 13 amino acids. Written as DNA, the CDR3 is TGTGCCAGTAGTACGGGGGGCTCCTACGAGCAGTACTTC. Amino acids: CASSTGGSYEQYF.

V gene TRBV7-4 combines with J gene TRBJ2-7; weak D call: TRBD2 (5 bases). V was pared by 1 base and J by 4 bases, with 14 bases between. CDR3 size: 15 residues. CDR1 and CDR2 (germline): SGHVT, SQSDAQ. The CDR3 DNA reads TGTGCCAGCAGCTTAGACGGTGAGGAGGTGTACGAGCAGTACTTC. Translated, it gives CASSLDGEEVYEQYF.

The gene calls are TRBV6-6 and TRBJ2-1; D is uncertain. Looked up from germline, CDR1 is MNHNY and CDR2 is SVGAGI (reference sequence). Trimming cost V 6 bases and J 1 base, with 13 bases left between them. The CDR3 has 15 residues. The CDR3 nucleotides read TGTGCCAGCAGGGGCTGGGTAGATTCCTACAATGAGCAGTTCTTC. Amino acids: CASRGWVDSYNEQFF.

Turning to this clone: The sample carries other DNA sequences with the same CDR3. The J gene is TRBJ2-7, the V gene TRBV6-5, with TRBD1 identical over 10 bases. This CDR3 contains 14 residues. The trim removed 5 bases at V and 0 bases at J, leaving 1 base unmatched. Germline values: CDR1 MNHEY, CDR2 SVGAGI. CDR3 in amino acids: CASSRQGASYEQYF. CDR3 DNA sequence: TGTGCCAGCAGTCGACAGGGGGCCTCCTACGAGCAGTACTTC.

J is TRBJ2-1 and V is TRBV7-2; 11 bases align to TRBD2. The CDR3 is 15 amino acids. J lost 2 bases, V lost 3 bases, and 0 bases had no gene match. From germline, CDR1 is SGHTA and CDR2 FQGNSA. Here the CDR3 DNA reads TGTGCCAGCAGCTTGACTAGCGGGACCTACAATGAGCAGTTCTTC. Amino acid sequence: CASSLTSGTYNEQFF.

The CDR3 nucleotides are TGTGCCTGGAGTGTAAGAGGTACGGGGACTCTCCTAGAGGAAAAACTGTTTTTT. Its translation is CAWSVRGTGTLLEEKLFF. The chain couples TRBV30 to TRBJ1-4; a possible D gene is TRBD1 (5 bases). Per the germline V gene, CDR1 is GTSNPN and CDR2 is SVGIG (reference sequence). V shed 0 bases and J shed 8 bases, with 25 bases lying between them. The length of the CDR3 is 18 residues.

The rearrangement links TRBV19 to TRBJ2-7; a weak D match, TRBD2 (6 bases). The V gene's germline CDR1 is LNHDA and CDR2 SQIVND (reference sequence). V was trimmed by 6 bases and J by 0 bases, leaving 12 bases between them. CDR3 size: 14 residues. In DNA, the CDR3 is TGTGCCAGTAGGGGCGGGGAGAGCTCCTACGAGCAGTACTTC. Amino acid sequence: CASRGGESSYEQYF.

The chain has TRBV19 and TRBJ2-7; 11 bases align to TRBD1. V lost 5 bases, J lost 3 bases, and 9 bases stayed unmatched. Germline assignment: CDR1 LNHDA and CDR2 SQIVND (reference sequence). This CDR3 region has 16 residues. CDR3 protein: CASSYDRDRGGYEQYF. The CDR3 bases are TGTGCCAGTAGTTACGACCGGGACAGGGGGGGCTACGAGCAGTACTTC.

J is TRBJ2-1 and V is TRBV7-2, with 11 bases matching TRBD2. The CDR3 contains 17 residues. J lost 3 bases, V lost 0 bases, and 4 bases had no gene match. Germline V CDR1 and CDR2: SGHTA, FQGNSA. The DNA for the CDR3 is TGTGCCAGCAGCTTAGCGGTAGCGGGAGGGCTCTACAATGAGCAGTTCTTC. It yields the protein CASSLAVAGGLYNEQFF.

This chain joins TRBV5-4 and TRBJ2-5, with 8 bases identical to TRBD1. Germline V gene sequence: CDR1 SGHNT, CDR2 YYREEE (reference sequence). Trimming at V came to 4 bases and at J to 11 bases, leaving 13 bases not matched to a gene. CDR3 length: 14 amino acids. The CDR3, as DNA: TGTGCCAGCAGCGCGTGGACAGGGCCTAGGGAGCAGTACTTC. It codes for CASSAWTGPREQYF.

The J gene is TRBJ2-3, the V gene TRBV6-1; D call uncertain. Germline lookup yields CDR1 MNHNS and CDR2 SASEGT. Trimming removed 6 bases from V and 2 bases from J, with 3 bases in between. This CDR3 region has 11 residues. The CDR3 loop is CASSHTDTQYF. The CDR3 region has the DNA TGTGCCAGCAGCCACACAGATACGCAGTATTTT.

This clone has a single count. The chain joins TRBV23-1 to TRBJ2-7; TRBD2 aligns across 9 bases. TRBV23-1 is an ORF, with its function uncertain. Losses at the gene ends were 0 bases for V and 1 base for J; bases not matched to a gene: 10. This CDR3 region has 18 residues. The CDR3 coding sequence is TGCGCCAGCAGTCAATCGCCATCTGCTAGCGGGGAGTCCTACGAGCAGTACTTC. It codes for CASSQSPSASGESYEQYF.

V gene TRBV11-3 combines with J gene TRBJ2-7; D possibly corresponds to TRBD1 (6 bases). Between the trimmed V and J ends, which lost 2 bases and 2 bases, there was a span of 13 bases. CDR1 is SGHNT, CDR2 YENEEA, per germline. CDR3 length: 15 amino acids. Written as DNA, the CDR3 is TGTGCCAGCAGCTTATTGCAGGGGTACCCCTACGAGCAGTACTTC. This translates into CASSLLQGYPYEQYF.

About this clone itself: Other DNA sequences in the sample encode the same CDR3. The V gene is TRBV6-5, the J gene TRBJ1-1; D gene uncertain. The germline CDR1 and CDR2 sequences are MNHEY and SVGAGI. Trimming stripped 6 bases from V and 5 bases from J, with 10 bases between. CDR3 length equals 12 residues. The CDR3 bases are TGTGCCAGCAGCCGAGGCGGGACTGAAGCTTTCTTT. It encodes CASSRGGTEAFF.

The chain couples TRBV27 to TRBJ1-2; unclear D gene. The V gene lost 4 bases and the J gene lost 4 bases, with 10 bases spanning the gap. The germline CDR1 and CDR2 sequences are MNHEY and SMNVEV (reference sequence). The CDR3 has 13 residues. The CDR3 loop is CASSSGILYGYTF. The CDR3 DNA reads TGTGCCAGCAGTTCCGGGATCCTCTATGGCTACACCTTC.

With regard to this clone: The same CDR3 arises from other DNA sequences in this sample as well. The chain employs TRBV9 and TRBJ2-1; a possible D gene is TRBD1 (5 bases). Trimming pared 0 bases from V and 1 base from J, leaving 8 bases between. The CDR3 sequence is 15 residues long. CDR1 and CDR2 from the germline V gene are SGDLS and YYNGEE. CDR3 residues: CASSVGGGSYNEQFF. In nucleotides, the CDR3 is TGTGCCAGCAGCGTAGGGGGCGGTTCCTACAATGAGCAGTTCTTC.

This clone was seen a handful of times. The rearrangement links TRBV7-3 to TRBJ2-3; 8 bases are a match to TRBD1. Trimming removed 2 bases from V and 4 bases from J; junction bases left unmatched: 17. Germline lookup yields CDR1 SGHTA and CDR2 FQGTGA. This CDR3 contains 19 residues. The CDR3 loop reads CASSLATIQGERLPDTQYF. The DNA of the CDR3 is TGTGCCAGCAGCTTAGCGACAATACAGGGGGAACGTCTACCAGATACGCAGTATTTT.

CDR3 sequence reads: CACLSGPSGTGGELFF. The CDR3 DNA sequence: TGTGCCTGTCTCTCCGGGCCTAGCGGGACTGGAGGGGAGCTGTTTTTT. The chain carries TRBV2 and TRBJ2-2; TRBD2 agrees at 9 bases. There are 16 residues in the CDR3. From germline, CDR1 is SNHLY and CDR2 FYNNEI. V lost 11 bases, J lost 8 bases, and 18 bases stayed unmatched.

The chain has TRBV10-2 and TRBJ2-5, with 9 bases identical to TRBD1. This CDR3 is 14 amino acids long. The J segment lost 6 bases and the V segment lost 2 bases, leaving 4 bases of the junction unmatched. The germline CDR1 and CDR2 sequences are WSHSY and SAAADI. Here the CDR3 DNA reads TGCGCCAGCAGTGAGAACGGACAGGGGCAGACCCAGTACTTC. Amino acids: CASSENGQGQTQYF.

This clone was seen a handful of times. The chain joins TRBV25-1 to TRBJ2-3; 8 bases agree with TRBD2. The CDR3 loop spans 16 amino acids. The V gene's germline CDR1 is MGHDK and CDR2 SYGVNS. Germline trimming cut 7 bases from V and 4 bases from J; bases unmatched to any gene: 13. The CDR3 loop is CASTPRGGSAADTQYF. The DNA of the CDR3 is TGTGCCAGCACCCCCCGGGGGGGCTCGGCGGCAGATACGCAGTATTTT.